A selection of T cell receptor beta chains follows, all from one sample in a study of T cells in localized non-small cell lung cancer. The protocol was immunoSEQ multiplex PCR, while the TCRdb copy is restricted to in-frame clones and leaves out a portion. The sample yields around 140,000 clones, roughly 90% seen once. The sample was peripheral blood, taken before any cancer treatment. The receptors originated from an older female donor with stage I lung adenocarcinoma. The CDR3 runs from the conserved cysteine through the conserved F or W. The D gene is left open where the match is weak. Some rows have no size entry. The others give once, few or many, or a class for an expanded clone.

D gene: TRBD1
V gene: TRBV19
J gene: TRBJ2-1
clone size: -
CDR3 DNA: TGTGCCAGTAGCAAATCCGGGACAGGGGGCTTAAGGACCTACAATGAGCAGTTCTTC
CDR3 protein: CASSKSGTGGLRTYNEQFF

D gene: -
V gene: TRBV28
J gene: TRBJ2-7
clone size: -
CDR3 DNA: TGTGCCAGCGCCGTGGGGAACTACGAGCAGTACTTC
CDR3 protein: CASAVGNYEQYF

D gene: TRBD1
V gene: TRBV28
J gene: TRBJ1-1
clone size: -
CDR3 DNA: TGTGCCAGCATAGGCGGGACAGGGATAATGAACACTGAAGCTTTCTTT
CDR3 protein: CASIGGTGIMNTEAFF

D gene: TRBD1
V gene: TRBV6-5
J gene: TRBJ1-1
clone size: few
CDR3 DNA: TGTGCCAGCACCGGACAGGGGGCTAGTTCTGAAGCTTTCTTT
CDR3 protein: CASTGQGASSEAFF

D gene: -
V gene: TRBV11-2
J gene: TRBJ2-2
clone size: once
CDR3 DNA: TGTGCCAGCAGCTTGACGGGCACATTCGAGGAGCTGTTTTTT
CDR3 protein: CASSLTGTFEELFF

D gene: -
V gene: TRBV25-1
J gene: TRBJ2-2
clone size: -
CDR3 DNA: TGTGCCAGCAGTGAATTTCCCGTCGGGGAGCTGTTTTTT
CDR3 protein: CASSEFPVGELFF

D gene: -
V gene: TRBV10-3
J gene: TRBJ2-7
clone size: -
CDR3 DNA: TGTGCCATCAGTGAAGTGGGAATGAGCTCCTACGAGCAGTACTTC
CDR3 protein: CAISEVGMSSYEQYF

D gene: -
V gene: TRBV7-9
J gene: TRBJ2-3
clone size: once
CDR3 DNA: TGTGCCAGCAGCTTACCCCCTGCCCGAAAGTATTTT
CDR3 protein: CASSLPPARKYF

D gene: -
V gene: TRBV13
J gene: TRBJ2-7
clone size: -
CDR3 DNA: TGTGCCAGCAGCTTGGGGGGTGGCGACGAGCAGTACTTC
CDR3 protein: CASSLGGGDEQYF

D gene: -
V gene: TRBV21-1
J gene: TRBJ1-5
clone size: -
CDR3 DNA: TGTGCCCACGAGCCAAGCCCTGGGGAGGAACAGCCCCAGCATTTT
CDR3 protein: CAHEPSPGEEQPQHF

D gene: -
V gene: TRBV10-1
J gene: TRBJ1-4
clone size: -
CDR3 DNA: TGCGCCAGCAGACGGTCATACGAAAAACTGTTTTTT
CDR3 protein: CASRRSYEKLFF

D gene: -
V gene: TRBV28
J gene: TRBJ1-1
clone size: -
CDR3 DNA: TGTGCCAGCAGTCCTTGGGACGGGAGGGACACTGAAGCTTTCTTT
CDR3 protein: CASSPWDGRDTEAFF

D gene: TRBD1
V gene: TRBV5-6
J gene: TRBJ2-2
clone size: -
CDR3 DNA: TGTGCCAGCAGCGCTTACCAGGGGGCCACCGGGGAGCTGTTTTTT
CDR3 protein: CASSAYQGATGELFF

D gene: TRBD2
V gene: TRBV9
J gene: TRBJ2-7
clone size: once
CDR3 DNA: TGTGCCAGCAGCGAGGGACTAACGAGCTCCTACGAGCAGTACTTC
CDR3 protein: CASSEGLTSSYEQYF

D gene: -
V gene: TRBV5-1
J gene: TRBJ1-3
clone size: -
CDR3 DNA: TGCGCCAGCAGCTTGAGTGGGCCTACGGGTGGAAACACCATATATTTT
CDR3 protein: CASSLSGPTGGNTIYF

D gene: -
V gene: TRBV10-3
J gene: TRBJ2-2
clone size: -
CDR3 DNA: TGTGCCATCAGTGTTGTAGGAAACACCGGGGAGCTGTTTTTT
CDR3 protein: CAISVVGNTGELFF

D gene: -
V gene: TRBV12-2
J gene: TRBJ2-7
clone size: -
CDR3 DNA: TGTGCAAGTCGATTGGTTTCCTACGAGCAGTACTTC
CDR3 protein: CASRLVSYEQYF

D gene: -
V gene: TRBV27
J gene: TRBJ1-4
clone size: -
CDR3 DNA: TGTGCCAGCTCCGTACGTTTGTGGGAAAAACTGTTTTTT
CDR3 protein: CASSVRLWEKLFF

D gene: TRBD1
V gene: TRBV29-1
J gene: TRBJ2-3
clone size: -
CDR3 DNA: TGCAGCGTTGATGTGGGGACAGGGGGCGCAGATACGCAGTATTTT
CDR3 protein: CSVDVGTGGADTQYF

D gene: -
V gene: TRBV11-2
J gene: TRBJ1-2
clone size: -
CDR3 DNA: TGTGCCAGCAGCTTACAATACGGGGTCCACTATGGCTACACCTTC
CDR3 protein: CASSLQYGVHYGYTF

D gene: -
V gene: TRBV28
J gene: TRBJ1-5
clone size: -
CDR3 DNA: TGTGCCAGCAGTACCGACCAGCGTGGGTCGGGCCATTCCCAGCATTTT
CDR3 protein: CASSTDQRGSGHSQHF

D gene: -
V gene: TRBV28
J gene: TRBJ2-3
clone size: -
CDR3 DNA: TGTGCCAGCCGGGACAGCACAGATACGCAGTATTTT
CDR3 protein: CASRDSTDTQYF

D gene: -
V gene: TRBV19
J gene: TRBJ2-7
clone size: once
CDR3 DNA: TGTGCCAGTAGTATAGCGGGAGCGGACGAGCAGTACTTC
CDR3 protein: CASSIAGADEQYF

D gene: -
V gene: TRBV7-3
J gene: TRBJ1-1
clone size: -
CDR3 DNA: TGTGCCAGCAGCGTATGGGGGGGCACTGAAGCTTTCTTT
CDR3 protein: CASSVWGGTEAFF

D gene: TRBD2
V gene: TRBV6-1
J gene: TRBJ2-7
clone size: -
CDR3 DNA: TGTGCCAGCAGTGAAGCTGGACTAGCGGGAGTTGGCTACGAGCAGTACTTC
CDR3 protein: CASSEAGLAGVGYEQYF

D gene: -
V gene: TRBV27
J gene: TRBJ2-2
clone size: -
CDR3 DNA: TGTGCCAGCAGTTTCGGAGGGACCCCGAGCACCGGGGAGCTGTTTTTT
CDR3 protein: CASSFGGTPSTGELFF

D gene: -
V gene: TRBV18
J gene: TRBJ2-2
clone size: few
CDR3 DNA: TGTGCCAGCTCACCCGTTGGCGCGAACACCGGGGAGCTGTTTTTT
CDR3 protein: CASSPVGANTGELFF

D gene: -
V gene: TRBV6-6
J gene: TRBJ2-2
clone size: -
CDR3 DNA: TGTGCCAGCAGTTACAGGGAGACCGGGGAGCTGTTTTTT
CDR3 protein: CASSYRETGELFF

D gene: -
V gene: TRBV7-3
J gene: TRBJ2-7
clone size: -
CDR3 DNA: TGTGCCAGCAGTTCGGAGGTAGGGGCCGAGCAGTACTTC
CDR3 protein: CASSSEVGAEQYF

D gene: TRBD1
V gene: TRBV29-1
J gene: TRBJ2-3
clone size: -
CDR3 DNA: TGCAGCGTTGGGACAGGGGGCGCGGTGCAGCATTCAGATACGCAGTATTTT
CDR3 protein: CSVGTGGAVQHSDTQYF

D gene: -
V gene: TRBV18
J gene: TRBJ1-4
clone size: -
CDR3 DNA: TGTGCCAGCTCACCAAACCCCCCGACAGCAACTAATGAAAAACTGTTTTTT
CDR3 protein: CASSPNPPTATNEKLFF

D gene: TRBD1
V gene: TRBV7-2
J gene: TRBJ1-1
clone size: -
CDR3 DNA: TGTGCCAGCAGCTTAGGCCAGGGGGCAGGGGAGCGAGACACTGAAGCTTTCTTT
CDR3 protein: CASSLGQGAGERDTEAFF

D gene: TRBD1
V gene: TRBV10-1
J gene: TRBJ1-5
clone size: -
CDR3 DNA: TGCGCCAGCAAGGAGGACAGGGACTCCAATCAGCCCCAGCATTTT
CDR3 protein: CASKEDRDSNQPQHF

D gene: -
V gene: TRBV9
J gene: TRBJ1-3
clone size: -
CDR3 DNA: TGTGCCAGCTCTAACGGCGGGGGGTCTGGAAACACCATATATTTT
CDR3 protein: CASSNGGGSGNTIYF

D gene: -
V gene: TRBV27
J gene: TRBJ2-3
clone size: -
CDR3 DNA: TGTGCCAGCAGTTCCTGGACTGACACAGATACGCAGTATTTT
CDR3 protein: CASSSWTDTDTQYF

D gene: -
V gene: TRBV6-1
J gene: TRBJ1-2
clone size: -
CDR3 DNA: TGTGCCAGCAGTGAAGCTCAGGTGCCCCTTTATGGCTACACCTTC
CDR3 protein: CASSEAQVPLYGYTF

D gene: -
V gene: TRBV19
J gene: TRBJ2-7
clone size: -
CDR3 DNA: TGTGCCAGCCTAGGGGGGGACGAGCAGTACTTC
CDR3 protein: CASLGGDEQYF

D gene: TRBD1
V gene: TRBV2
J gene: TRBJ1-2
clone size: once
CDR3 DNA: TGTGCCAGCACGGGACAGGGAAACTATGGCTACACCTTC
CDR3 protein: CASTGQGNYGYTF